This T cell receptor (beta chain) was recorded in a study of blood T cell repertoires in COVID-19. At the level of the study: Acute and convalescent COVID-19 samples came from the United States, Italy and Spain. The analysed material was cDNA or gDNA that came from T cells, B-cell-depleted T cells, or PBMCs.

Germline CDR1 is MDHEN and CDR2 is SYDVKM. This CDR3 comprises 18 residues. The ends were cut back, 1 base at V and 1 base at J, with 19 bases in the middle. As originally analysed: Reference gene primer amplification yielded estimated nucleated cell counts. Assay: immunoSEQ multiplex PCR; the TCRdb copy retains only in-frame clones and omits some. V, J and clone size are taken as reported in that table, and D and trimming were inferred from the DNA itself. Altogether under 200,000 clones are present, about 85% being singletons, with the ten largest covering about 1%. The clonotype was recovered from a man in his forties with acute or convalescent COVID-19. The gene calls are TRBV28 and TRBJ1-1; D is possibly TRBD1 (5 bases). Sample: peripheral blood. The chain's CDR3 is CASSLLRQNRLTNTEAFF. The CDR3 DNA follows: TGTGCCAGCAGTTTATTGCGACAGAATCGGCTTACGAACACTGAAGCTTTCTTT.